This T cell receptor beta chain was captured by sequencing in a study of T cell responses to AZD1222 COVID-19 vaccine. Generated by immunoSEQ multiplex PCR, the TCRdb table keeps only in-frame clones and is missing some. Of approximately 150,000 clones listed, 88% are singletons. The source material was peripheral blood, sampled 28 days after the second dose of the MenACWY control vaccine. This clonotype was obtained from an adult who received the MenACWY meningococcal vaccine as a control.

DNA for the CDR3: TGTGCCAGCAGCGTAGCGTCCGGACGGGTCAATGAGCAGTTCTTC. Translation: CASSVASGRVNEQFF. The rearrangement joins TRBV9 to TRBJ2-1; D is ambiguous. V lost 0 bases, J lost 6 bases, and 13 bases lay in between. The CDR3 sequence is 15 residues long. Germline lookup yields CDR1 SGDLS and CDR2 YYNGEE. The variable domain in full, with the rest retrieved from reference TRBV9 and TRBJ2-1, is DSGVTQTPKHLITATGQRVTLRCSPRSGDLSVYWYQQSLDQGLQFLIQYYNGEERAKGNILERFSAQQFPDLHSELNLSSLELGDSALYFCASSVASGRVNEQFFGPGTRLTVL.